The entry that follows covers one T cell receptor (beta chain) sequence. At the DNA level, this CDR3 is encoded by other sequences in the same sample as well. In the original workflow: Nucleated cell number was recorded as an estimate derived from reference gene primer amplification. The protocol was immunoSEQ multiplex PCR, while the TCRdb copy is restricted to in-frame clones and leaves out a portion. V, J and clone size were drawn from that table, and D and trimming were deduced from the DNA. The sample records tens of thousands of clones, 88% being singletons. This sample is part of a study of blood T cell repertoires in COVID-19. Study-level information: Samples taken during acute and convalescent COVID-19 were collected in the United States, Italy and Spain. PBMCs, B-cell-depleted T cells, or T cells were the source of the cDNA or gDNA that made up the material.

This CDR3 contains 12 residues. Germline lookup yields CDR1 MNHEY and CDR2 SVGAGI. Between the trimmed V and J ends, which lost 5 bases and 5 bases, there was a span of 9 bases. The sequencing input was peripheral blood. The chain carries TRBV6-5 and TRBJ2-5; a weak D match, TRBD2 (6 bases). The sequence was obtained from a woman older than 75 with acute or convalescent COVID-19. The CDR3 reads CASSRGLETQYF. The CDR3 nucleotides are TGTGCCAGCAGTCGGGGGTTGGAGACCCAGTACTTC.